These 21 T cell receptor beta chains share one sample of origin, sequenced in a study of siplizumab effects on memory and regulatory T cells. The data were produced by immunoSEQ multiplex PCR, yet TCRdb's version contains in-frame clones alone and is incomplete. This table holds 90,000 to 130,000 clones, roughly 89% found once. Sequencing was carried out using CD4+ T cells sorted from blood. These receptors all come from a human donor in good health.

This clone came up once. The chain uses TRBV6-6 and TRBJ2-5; 10 bases agree with TRBD1. The CDR3 has 16 amino acids. V lost 7 bases to trimming and J lost 5 bases; unmatched junction nucleotides: 13. Germline V gives CDR1 MNHNY, CDR2 SVGAGI (reference sequence). CDR3 residues: CASKPTGTGDGETQYF. The CDR3 DNA reads as TGTGCCAGCAAACCTACCGGGACAGGGGATGGCGAGACCCAGTACTTC.

The chain couples TRBV5-1 to TRBJ1-4, with D tentatively TRBD1 (5 bases). The V end was cut by 0 bases, the J end by 4 bases, with 7 bases between. Germline V CDR1 and CDR2: SGHRS, YFSETQ. The CDR3 is 14 amino acids. CDR3 loop: CASSLGQLNEKLFF. The CDR3 DNA reads as TGCGCCAGCAGCTTGGGACAGCTTAATGAAAAACTGTTTTTT. The full variable domain, its missing parts supplied by reference TRBV5-1 and TRBJ1-4, is KAGVTQTPRYLIKTRGQQVTLSCSPISGHRSVSWYQQTPGQGLQFLFEYFSETQRNKGNFPGRFSGRQFSNSRSEMNVSTLELGDSALYLCASSLGQLNEKLFFGSGTQLSVL.

The CDR3 DNA is TGTGCCAGCAGCTTAAACCCCTACAGTAGGGTTGGAGAGACCCAGTACTTC. Translated, it gives CASSLNPYSRVGETQYF. The chain employs TRBV7-9 and TRBJ2-5; no definite D call. CDR1 and CDR2 from the germline V gene are SEHNR and FQNEAQ (reference sequence). The CDR3 spans 17 residues. V was shortened by 2 bases and J by 4 bases, with 20 bases between the two germline ends.

A remark on this clone: One end of the junction fails to match germline, which may point to a read error. V and J are TRBV6-6 and TRBJ1-1, with D unresolved. Germline V gene data show CDR1 as MNHNY and CDR2 as SVGAGI (reference sequence). CDR3 length: 11 residues. The CDR3 is CASSPDLTPLF. CDR3 in DNA: TGTGCCAGCAGCCCGGATCTTACCCCCCTGTTT.

This clone appeared once. One junction end disagrees with the germline gene, perhaps due to a read error. The chain recombines TRBV27 with TRBJ2-7; 7 bases are shared with TRBD2. The CDR3 sequence is 14 residues long. CDR1 is MNHEY, CDR2 SMNVEV, per germline (reference sequence). As DNA, the CDR3 is TGTGCCAGCAGTCCCCGGGACTATTCCTTCGAGCAGTACTTC. This encodes CASSPRDYSFEQYF.

The rearrangement uses TRBV6-1 and TRBJ2-5, with TRBD2 matching over 8 bases. The ends lost 6 bases at V and 5 bases at J; junction bases unmatched: 8. CDR1 and CDR2 (germline): MNHNS, SASEGT. The CDR3 runs 14 residues. This CDR3 reads CASRLGGADETQYF. The CDR3 DNA follows: TGTGCCAGCAGGCTCGGGGGGGCCGATGAGACCCAGTACTTC.

J is TRBJ1-6 and V is TRBV6-1; weak D call: TRBD1 (6 bases). Germline V CDR1 and CDR2: MNHNS, SASEGT. The CDR3 loop spans 16 amino acids. V lost 4 bases, J lost 9 bases, and 19 bases lay in between. The chain's CDR3 is CASSVLLQGSSSPLHF. The CDR3 DNA reads as TGTGCCAGCAGTGTACTATTACAGGGATCTAGTTCACCCCTCCACTTT.

V and J are TRBV30 and TRBJ1-4; no firm D call. Trimming removed 1 base from V and 11 bases from J, with 11 bases in between. Germline values: CDR1 GTSNPN, CDR2 SVGIG (reference sequence). The CDR3 totals 12 residues. CDR3 residues: CAWSEGGAKLFF. In DNA, the CDR3 is TGTGCCTGGAGTGAGGGAGGAGCCAAACTGTTTTTT.

The V and J genes are TRBV29-1 and TRBJ2-3; 8 bases line up with TRBD2. Trimming at V came to 3 bases and at J to 2 bases, leaving 4 bases not matched to a gene. The CDR3 contains 14 residues. The germline CDR1 and CDR2 sequences are SQVTM and ANQGSEA. This CDR3 reads CSVDWRGDTDTQYF. The CDR3 bases are TGCAGCGTTGACTGGCGGGGGGACACAGATACGCAGTATTTT.

The gene calls are TRBV27 and TRBJ1-1, with D hard to call. The germline V and J ends were trimmed by 7 bases and 0 bases, with 12 bases remaining between them. Germline-derived CDR1 and CDR2 are MNHEY and SMNVEV (reference sequence). The CDR3 has 14 residues. CDR3 sequence: CASTSPGLNTEAFF. The CDR3, as DNA: TGTGCCAGCACCTCCCCGGGTCTGAACACTGAAGCTTTCTTT.

The chain combines TRBV28 with TRBJ2-3, with 7 nucleotides matching TRBD1. V gave up 10 bases and J gave up 1 base; unmatched junction bases: 8. CDR3 length: 14 residues. CDR1 and CDR2 (germline): MDHEN, SYDVKM. This CDR3 is CATSTGQRTDTQYF. CDR3 coding DNA: TGTGCCACCTCGACGGGACAGCGCACAGATACGCAGTATTTT.

V and J are TRBV21-1 and TRBJ1-2; TRBD1 is taken as the D call from the table, unchecked against the DNA. TRBV21-1 is a pseudogene. This CDR3 comprises 16 residues. CDR3 amino acids: CASGWTGLKENYGYTF. CDR3 coding DNA: TGTGCCAGCGGTTGGACAGGGCTCAAGGAAAACTATGGCTACACCTTC.

This rearrangement joins TRBV12-5 to TRBJ2-3, with no clear D. The CDR3 sequence is 14 residues long. Germline CDR1 and CDR2: LGHNT and FRNRAP. Trimming removed 2 bases from V and 3 bases from J, with 9 bases in between. This CDR3 is CASGLNQATDTQYF. CDR3 bases: TGTGCTAGTGGTTTGAATCAAGCTACAGATACGCAGTATTTT.

The genes are TRBV2 and TRBJ1-1, with a weak D call TRBD1 (5 bases). The V end was cut by 1 base, the J end by 10 bases, with 16 bases between. The CDR3 is made up of 14 amino acids. CDR1 is SNHLY, CDR2 FYNNEI, per germline. DNA of the CDR3: TGTGCCAGCAGTGAAGACCTTGGGGGTTTCGGAGCTTTCTTT. Its translation is CASSEDLGGFGAFF.

The rearrangement joins TRBV5-8 to TRBJ2-7; D is unresolved. Trimming took off 4 bases at V and 3 bases at J, with 11 bases between the two ends. Germline lookup yields CDR1 SGHTS and CDR2 YDEGEE. This CDR3 has 13 residues. CDR3 amino acids: CASSPVPSYEQYF. CDR3 nucleotides: TGTGCCAGCAGCCCGGTTCCTAGCTACGAGCAGTACTTC.

The genes are TRBV28 and TRBJ1-2; TRBD1 is a possible D gene (5 bases). CDR1 and CDR2 (germline): MDHEN, SYDVKM. The CDR3 totals 15 residues. V lost 2 bases and J 6 bases, leaving 16 bases between the germline ends. For the CDR3, the DNA is TGTGCCAGCAGTTTAATTTATCGGGACGAAGATGGCTACACCTTC. It codes for CASSLIYRDEDGYTF.

This clone was detected only once. This chain joins TRBV10-1 and TRBJ1-1, with D possibly being TRBD1 (5 bases). From germline, CDR1 is WNHNN and CDR2 SYGVQD (reference sequence). The CDR3 runs 14 residues. V was clipped by 2 bases and J by 1 base, with 8 bases between them. CDR3 DNA sequence: TGCGCCAGCAGTGAGGGGGGATCGAACACTGAAGCTTTCTTT. This translates into CASSEGGSNTEAFF.

The rearrangement uses TRBV6-1 and TRBJ1-5; TRBD1 is a possible D gene (6 bases). Germline values: CDR1 MNHNS, CDR2 SASEGT. This CDR3 contains 14 residues. Deletions cut 5 bases from V and 6 bases from J, with 14 bases between. The CDR3 DNA reads as TGTGCCAGCAGTAGGGCAGGGGCACCTCAGCCCCAGCATTTT. Translation: CASSRAGAPQPQHF.

The rearrangement links TRBV18 to TRBJ1-5; TRBD1 agrees at 10 bases. The V gene end was trimmed by 2 bases and the J gene end by 3 bases; junction bases not matched to a gene: 4. CDR1 KGHSH and CDR2 LQKENI come from the germline V gene. The CDR3 covers 16 residues. The CDR3 coding sequence is TGTGCCAGCTCACCAACGACAGGGGGCTACAATCAGCCCCAGCATTTT. Protein: CASSPTTGGYNQPQHF.

The J gene is TRBJ1-5, the V gene TRBV5-1, with D maybe TRBD1 (5 bases). The germline V and J ends were trimmed by 4 bases and 0 bases, with 11 bases remaining between them. The germline gives CDR1 SGHRS, CDR2 YFSETQ. This CDR3 contains 15 residues. The CDR3 spells CASSPSGNSNQPQHF. The CDR3 bases are TGCGCCAGCAGCCCATCAGGGAATAGCAATCAGCCCCAGCATTTT.

The chain recombines TRBV4-1 with TRBJ2-4; D is perhaps TRBD1 (5 bases). Trimming shortened V by 0 bases and J by 1 base, and 7 bases separated the two germline ends. Germline values: CDR1 MGHRA, CDR2 YSYEKL. The CDR3 contains 15 residues. CDR3 sequence: CASSQEPGAKNIQYF. In DNA, the CDR3 is TGCGCCAGCAGCCAAGAACCAGGGGCCAAAAACATTCAGTACTTC.